These 14 T cell receptor beta chains were sequenced from one sample in a study of T cells after yellow fever vaccination (dated by TCRdb to about 2019). This specimen's treatment or condition label, interpreted: live attenuated yellow fever vaccine strain. To prepare the library, 5' RACE was applied. The sequencer listed for this sample is Illumina HiSeq 2500. Using fastp at Q25 and MiXCR, TCRdb reprocessed the public reads and kept productive beta chains. One record per CDR3 amino acid sequence lists the most common genes and DNA. For this sample the table gives more than 35,000 distinct CDR3 sequences, of which roughly 7.1% were detected only once. Jointly, the top ten make up over 12% of the sample. This sample comprised CD8+ T cells not binding an NS4B(214-222) dextramer, sorted from PBMCs, obtained 45 days after the yellow fever booster vaccination. The sample's cell subset or site label, in plain terms: NS4B epitope dextramer-negative CD8 T cells. The origin of the receptors is a man in his thirties or forties who received the YFV17D yellow fever vaccine.

This clonotype was seen ten or more times. The chain links TRBV4-3 to TRBJ2-7; either TRBD1 or TRBD2 may fit D (5 bases each). Per the germline V gene, CDR1 is LGHNA and CDR2 is YSLEER. This CDR3 is built from 14 residues. The V and J ends lost 4 bases and 3 bases respectively, with 13 bases between them. CDR3 region: CASSRGTRDYEQYF. The CDR3 DNA sequence: TGCGCCAGCAGCCGAGGGACCCGAGACTACGAGCAGTACTTC.

This clonotype was observed many times. The DNA for the CDR3 is TGTGCCAGCTCTTATCGTTTGCTTAATGAGCAGTTCTTC. Encoded protein: CASSYRLLNEQFF. The rearrangement links TRBV12-3 or TRBV12-4 to TRBJ2-1; D gene unclear. The CDR3 consists of 13 residues. Trimming took 8 bases from V and 7 from J, leaving 15 bases between them.

This chain joins TRBV7-9 and TRBJ2-7; possible D gene TRBD2, 7 bases. The CDR3 contains 13 residues. Trimming removed 3 bases from V and 5 bases from J, with 11 bases in between. Germline CDR1 SEHNR, CDR2 FQNEAQ (reference sequence). CDR3 DNA sequence: TGTGCCAGCAGCTTCGGAGGGGGGGACGAGCAGTACTTC. Amino acid sequence: CASSFGGGDEQYF.

This clonotype was detected many times. The V call is TRBV9, the J call TRBJ2-7, with TRBD1 matching 8 bases. With V trimmed by 2 bases and J by 6 bases, 1 base remained unmatched. The CDR3 covers 12 residues. Germline V gene sequence: CDR1 SGDLS, CDR2 YYNGEE. The CDR3 sequence is CASSVTGGEQYF. The CDR3 nucleotides are TGTGCCAGCAGCGTCACAGGGGGCGAGCAGTACTTC.

V and J are TRBV29-1 and TRBJ2-1; unclear D gene. Germline loops: CDR1 SQVTM, CDR2 ANQGSEA. CDR3 length equals 11 residues. The CDR3 DNA follows: TGCAGTGGCCGGATAGCTAGTGAGCAGTTCTTC. It specifies CSGRIASEQFF.

This clonotype showed up many times. The J gene is TRBJ2-1, the V gene TRBV23-1; tentatively, D is TRBD2 (5 bases). TRBV23-1 has ORF status, its function being uncertain. V shed 2 bases and J shed 5 bases, with 13 bases lying between them. This CDR3 spans 15 amino acids. The CDR3 region has the DNA TGCGCCAGCAGTCAACGGCGGGCCACGAACAATGAGCAGTTCTTC. Translation gives CASSQRRATNNEQFF.

This clonotype was picked up many times. V is TRBV13 and J is TRBJ2-7, with 11 bases matching TRBD2. Germline V lookup: CDR1 PRHDT, CDR2 FYEKMQ (reference sequence). This CDR3 comprises 15 residues. V trimming: 4 bases; J trimming: 0 bases; junction bases outside the gene matches: 2. The DNA of the CDR3 is TGTGCCAGCAGCTGGGGGACTAGCGGCTCCTACGAGCAGTACTTC. It codes for CASSWGTSGSYEQYF.

Turning to this clonotype: A read error may explain this, as a much larger clone is one base away. The CDR3 loop reads CASSQGQTGTRVFWSYEQYF. The CDR3 DNA sequence: TGCGCCAGCAGCCAAGGTCAGACCGGGACCCGGGTCTTTTGGTCCTACGAGCAGTACTTC. V is TRBV4-1 and J is TRBJ2-7; D assignment may be TRBD1 or TRBD2 (5 bases each). The CDR3 covers 20 residues. Germline CDR1 and CDR2: MGHRA and YSYEKL. The V end was cut by 1 base, the J end by 1 base, with 26 bases between.

This clonotype was counted ten times or more. The chain carries TRBV7-2 and TRBJ2-3; TRBD1 aligns across 9 bases. The CDR3 sequence is 16 residues long. CDR1 is SGHTA and CDR2 is FQGNSA in the germline V gene. With 5 bases clipped from V and 6 bases from J, the junction kept 12 bases outside the gene matches. The CDR3 DNA reads as TGTGCCAGCAGCCCTAGGGTCGGGACAGGGTTGGATACGCAGTATTTT. It is translated as CASSPRVGTGLDTQYF.

This clonotype was observed at least ten times. The chain has TRBV6-4 and TRBJ2-1, with TRBD1 identical over 9 bases. This CDR3 contains 16 residues. The germline V gene encodes CDR1 MRHNA and CDR2 SNTAGT. V lost 5 bases and J lost 6; bases outside the gene matches: 11. This chain's CDR3 is CASSSSGGQGSNEQFF. CDR3 DNA sequence: TGTGCCAGCAGTTCATCCGGGGGACAGGGTTCCAATGAGCAGTTCTTC.

There are many counts of this clonotype. This chain connects TRBV7-3 to TRBJ2-5; 7 bases match TRBD1. CDR3 length: 14 residues. The germline V gene has CDR1 SGHTA and CDR2 FQGTGA. J was trimmed by 4 bases and V by 4 bases; bases with no gene match: 6. This CDR3 reads CASSSTGMAETQYF. CDR3 bases: TGTGCCAGCAGCTCGACAGGGATGGCAGAGACCCAGTACTTC.

This clonotype was counted many times. The V gene is TRBV27, the J gene TRBJ2-2; 10 bases align to TRBD1. Germline V gene lookup returns CDR1 MNHEY and CDR2 SMNVEV (reference sequence). The CDR3 contains 15 residues. V lost 5 bases, J lost 3 bases, and 3 bases stayed unmatched. In DNA form, the CDR3 reads TGTGCCAGCAGTCCGACAGGGGGCCACACCGGGGAGCTGTTTTTT. This translates into CASSPTGGHTGELFF.

A few counts support this clonotype. This chain links TRBV30 with TRBJ2-7; the D gene could be TRBD1 or TRBD2 (6 bases each). The V end lost 2 bases, the J end lost 3 bases, and 11 bases lay between the germline ends. The CDR3 sequence is 13 residues long. CDR1 GTSNPN and CDR2 SVGIG come from the germline V gene (reference sequence). CDR3 nucleotide sequence: TGTGCCTGGAGTACCGGGGGCTTCTACGAGCAGTACTTC. Translated: CAWSTGGFYEQYF.

This clonotype was recorded at least ten times. The chain carries TRBV12-3 or TRBV12-4 and TRBJ2-1; 7 bases fit TRBD1. The CDR3 runs to 14 residues. J lost 10 bases, V lost 6 bases, and 12 bases had no gene match. The CDR3 sequence: CASSPVGARGEQFF. The CDR3 DNA follows: TGTGCCAGCAGCCCGGTGGGGGCCAGGGGGGAGCAGTTCTTC.